The T cell receptor beta chain under discussion was sequenced for a study of blood T cell repertoires in COVID-19. On the study more broadly: Samples came from the United States, Italy and Spain, spanning acute and convalescent COVID-19.

Methods used by the authors: Nucleated cell counts were estimated from reference gene primer amplification. Assay used: immunoSEQ multiplex PCR; TCRdb lists only in-frame clones, some missing. The V and J calls and clone size are taken from that table; D and trimming were inferred from the DNA. The sample records around 120,000 clones, 60% to 85% being singletons. CDR3 size: 13 residues. CDR1 is GTSNPN and CDR2 is SVGIG in the germline V gene (reference sequence). V shed 4 bases and J shed 1 base, with 10 bases lying between them. The chain combines TRBV30 with TRBJ1-1, with D possibly TRBD1 on 6 matching bases. This sequence originates from an older man with acute or convalescent COVID-19. The sequencing sample was made of peripheral blood. CDR3 sequence: CAWMRTANTEAFF. The CDR3, as DNA: TGTGCCTGGATGAGGACAGCGAACACTGAAGCTTTCTTT. Variable domain in full (rest from reference TRBV30 and TRBJ1-1): SQTIHQWPATLVQPVGSPLSLECTVEGTSNPNLYWYRQAAGRGLQLLFYSVGIGQISSEVPQNLSASRPQDRQFILSSKKLLLSDSGFYLCAWMRTANTEAFFGQGTRLTVV.